Shown below are 2 T cell receptor beta chains from a single sample sequenced in a study of blood T cell repertoires in COVID-19. TCRdb's table, derived via immunoSEQ multiplex PCR, lists solely in-frame clones and lacks some. The sample carries under 500,000 clones, 70% to 90% recorded once. Sequenced material: PBMCs or T cells enriched from blood (not recorded which). The source of these receptors is a woman between 18 and 30 years old with acute COVID-19.

The CDR3 coding sequence is TGTGCCAGCAGTAAGGGACTAGCGGGAGTCGAGCAGTACTTC. It codes for CASSKGLAGVEQYF. The genes are TRBV2 and TRBJ2-7, with 14 bases aligning to TRBD2. V shed 5 bases, J shed 6 bases, and the junction held 3 bases outside the gene matches. Germline V CDR1 and CDR2: SNHLY, FYNNEI. The CDR3 consists of 14 residues.

Comment on this clone: The junction and the germline gene differ at one end; a read error may be behind it. The chain combines TRBV19 with TRBJ1-1; the D gene is possibly TRBD1 (5 bases). Germline V gene lookup returns CDR1 LNHDA and CDR2 SQIVND (reference sequence). The CDR3 has 12 residues. The DNA for the CDR3 is TGTGTCAGTAGTACCCTCCACAGGGAAGCTTTCTTT. Its protein product is CVSSTLHREAFF.